The 23 T cell receptor beta chains below were found in one sample sequenced in a study of blood T cell repertoires in COVID-19. Here immunoSEQ multiplex PCR was the method, and the copy in TCRdb shows in-frame clones only, minus some. The data show over 100,000 clones, with 87% seen just once and over 12% held by the top ten. Sequencing input: peripheral blood. The origin of the receptors is a man in his forties or fifties with acute or convalescent COVID-19.

This chain links TRBV28 with TRBJ1-2; possible D gene TRBD1, 6 bases. CDR1 MDHEN and CDR2 SYDVKM come from the germline V gene. Trimming removed 0 bases from V and 8 bases from J, with 16 bases in between. This CDR3 spans 15 amino acids. The CDR3 DNA is TGTGCCAGCAGTTTATGGGGAGGGGGGAGTGTCGGCTACACCTTC. Amino acid sequence: CASSLWGGGSVGYTF.

The chain employs TRBV5-6 and TRBJ2-2, with TRBD2 matching 7 bases. Germline V lookup: CDR1 SGHDT, CDR2 YYEEEE. J lost 6 bases, V lost 0 bases, and 8 bases had no gene match. This CDR3 is 16 amino acids long. The DNA for the CDR3 is TGTGCCAGCAGCTTGGTGGGCGGGAGATACGCCGGGGAGCTGTTTTTT. This codes for CASSLVGGRYAGELFF.

The chain recombines TRBV6-5 with TRBJ2-3, with 7 bases fitting TRBD2. Germline V gene sequence: CDR1 MNHEY, CDR2 SVGAGI. The CDR3 is made up of 15 amino acids. V lost 5 bases and J lost 4; bases outside the gene matches: 9. CDR3 residues: CASSHISGPADTQYF. The CDR3 coding sequence is TGTGCCAGCAGTCATATTAGCGGGCCCGCAGATACGCAGTATTTT.

This clone appeared once. Here the CDR3 DNA reads TGTGCCAGCAGTTACCTCCCCGACTCAGATACGCAGTATTTT. Its protein is CASSYLPDSDTQYF. The chain carries TRBV6-5 and TRBJ2-3; D remains unclear. Germline V CDR1 and CDR2: MNHEY, SVGAGI. CDR3 length: 14 residues. V was clipped by 2 bases and J by 4 bases, with 10 bases between them.

This sequence joins TRBV5-4 and TRBJ2-1; TRBD1 matches 10 bases. The junction had 5 bases not matched to a gene; V was cut back by 5 bases and J by 3 bases. The length of the CDR3 is 15 residues. The germline V gene encodes CDR1 SGHNT and CDR2 YYREEE (reference sequence). CDR3 nucleotides: TGTGCCAGCAGAAAGGACAGGGGGGTCTACAATGAGCAGTTCTTC. This sequence encodes CASRKDRGVYNEQFF.

This rearrangement joins TRBV2 to TRBJ2-7; D gene unclear. In germline, CDR1 is SNHLY, CDR2 FYNNEI. The CDR3 length is 10 residues. V lost 8 bases and J 5 bases, leaving 7 bases between the germline ends. CDR3 DNA: TGTGCCAGCGGTACGGACGAGCAGTACTTC. Translated: CASGTDEQYF. Supplemented by reference TRBV2 and TRBJ2-7, the full variable domain reads EPEVTQTPSHQVTQMGQEVILRCVPISNHLYFYWYRQILGQKVEFLVSFYNNEISEKSEIFDDQFSVERPDGSNFTLKIRSTKLEDSAMYFCASGTDEQYFGPGTRLTVT.

The chain is built from TRBV30 and TRBJ1-4; the D gene is possibly TRBD1 (5 bases). Trimming removed 1 base at V and 8 bases at J, with 8 bases between. The CDR3 runs 12 residues. Germline loops: CDR1 GTSNPN, CDR2 SVGIG (reference sequence). CDR3 sequence reads: CAWSGGREKLFF. The CDR3, as DNA: TGTGCCTGGAGTGGGGGCCGGGAAAAACTGTTTTTT.

This clone has only a few counts. The V and J genes are TRBV29-1 and TRBJ2-3; no reliable D call. V lost 5 bases to trimming and J lost 6 bases, with 15 bases between them. This CDR3 has 13 residues. Germline CDR1 SQVTM, CDR2 ANQGSEA. In DNA form, the CDR3 reads TGCAGCGTTTTGACTCCTCCTAGGGATACGCAGTATTTT. Residues: CSVLTPPRDTQYF.

This chain's CDR3 is CASSLVGTGVHEQFF. The CDR3 coding sequence is TGTGCCAGCAGTTTAGTTGGGACAGGGGTCCATGAGCAGTTCTTC. The chain carries TRBV27 and TRBJ2-1, with 10 bases lining up with TRBD1. Germline lookup yields CDR1 MNHEY and CDR2 SMNVEV (reference sequence). Trimming took 2 bases from V and 8 from J; bases not matched to a gene: 6. There are 15 residues in the CDR3.

The chain employs TRBV6-2 or TRBV6-3 and TRBJ1-6; D is ambiguous. CDR3 length equals 14 residues. V gave up 2 bases and J gave up 4 bases, with 6 bases separating them. CDR1 MNHEY and CDR2 SVGEGT come from the germline V gene. CDR3 DNA: TGTGCCAGCAGTTACGGCAATTATAATTCACCCCTCCACTTT. Translated, it gives CASSYGNYNSPLHF.

The genes are TRBV2 and TRBJ2-7, with TRBD1 identical over 9 bases. CDR1 is SNHLY, CDR2 FYNNEI, per germline. Trimming removed 8 bases from V and 3 bases from J; junction bases left unmatched: 5. The CDR3 has 13 amino acids. CDR3 residues: CASRGTGHYEQYF. The CDR3 DNA follows: TGTGCCAGCCGGGGGACAGGGCACTACGAGCAGTACTTC.

This clone appeared once. This rearrangement joins TRBV2 to TRBJ1-4; D is unclear. V was trimmed by 6 bases and J by 8 bases, leaving 7 bases between them. The CDR3 runs 11 residues. Germline V gene data show CDR1 as SNHLY and CDR2 as FYNNEI. The DNA of the CDR3 is TGTGCCAGCAGCCCCGAGGAAAAACTGTTTTTT. Translated: CASSPEEKLFF. The entire variable domain, with the rest obtained from reference TRBV2 and TRBJ1-4, is as follows: EPEVTQTPSHQVTQMGQEVILRCVPISNHLYFYWYRQILGQKVEFLVSFYNNEISEKSEIFDDQFSVERPDGSNFTLKIRSTKLEDSAMYFCASSPEEKLFFGSGTQLSVL.

J is TRBJ1-4 and V is TRBV28; perhaps TRBD1 as D (6 bases). The CDR3 sequence is 14 residues long. The germline gives CDR1 MDHEN, CDR2 SYDVKM. The ends were cut back, 7 bases at V and 3 bases at J, with 12 bases in the middle. The CDR3 DNA follows: TGTGCCAGCACCCCAGGGGCCCCTAATGAAAAACTGTTTTTT. It encodes CASTPGAPNEKLFF.

This chain uses TRBV24-1 with TRBJ2-1; TRBD1 matches at 10 bases. Germline CDR1 is KGHDR and CDR2 is SFDVKD. The V segment lost 3 bases and the J segment 6 bases; nucleotides outside the gene matches: 1. The CDR3 covers 14 residues. This CDR3 reads CATSDRTGGNEQFF. Here the CDR3 DNA reads TGTGCCACCAGTGATCGGACAGGGGGCAATGAGCAGTTCTTC.

The gene calls are TRBV4-2 and TRBJ2-1; D is possibly TRBD1 (5 bases). This CDR3 is built from 14 residues. Germline V gives CDR1 LGHNA, CDR2 YNFKEQ. With 4 bases removed from V and 0 bases from J, the gap between germline ends came to 7 bases. The CDR3 nucleotides read TGTGCCAGCAGCCCCCAGGGCTCCTACAATGAGCAGTTCTTC. Translation: CASSPQGSYNEQFF.

The chain has TRBV7-7 and TRBJ2-7; 12 positions agree with TRBD2. Germline V gene lookup returns CDR1 SSHAT and CDR2 FNYEAQ (reference sequence). Trimming at V came to 5 bases and at J to 4 bases, leaving 6 bases not matched to a gene. This CDR3 comprises 15 residues. CDR3 in amino acids: CASSPSTSGSYEQYF. CDR3 sequence (DNA): TGTGCCAGCAGCCCCTCGACTAGCGGGAGTTACGAGCAGTACTTC. Complete variable domain (other parts from reference TRBV7-7 and TRBJ2-7): GAGVSQSPRYKVTKRGQDVTLRCDPISSHATLYWYQQALGQGPEFLTYFNYEAQPDKSGLPSDRFSAERPEGSISTLTIQRTEQRDSAMYRCASSPSTSGSYEQYFGPGTRLTVT.

The V call is TRBV6-5, the J call TRBJ2-7, with 7 bases lining up with TRBD1. J gave up 2 bases and V 5 bases, and 9 bases lay outside the gene matches. The germline CDR1 and CDR2 sequences are MNHEY and SVGAGI. This CDR3 is 15 amino acids long. The CDR3 spells CASSQTTGYTYEQYF. The CDR3 bases are TGTGCCAGCAGTCAGACGACAGGGTATACCTACGAGCAGTACTTC.

This chain links TRBV19 with TRBJ2-2; TRBD2 matches 8 bases. The germline CDR1 and CDR2 sequences are LNHDA and SQIVND (reference sequence). This CDR3 is 15 amino acids long. V lost 4 bases to trimming and J lost 6 bases; unmatched junction nucleotides: 7. The CDR3 is CASSTGAGVAGELFF. CDR3 nucleotide sequence: TGTGCCAGTAGTACCGGAGCGGGAGTAGCCGGGGAGCTGTTTTTT.

The CDR3 reads CATSRTSGRYDRELFF. CDR3 bases: TGTGCCACCAGCCGGACTAGCGGGAGGTACGACCGGGAGCTGTTTTTT. The V and J genes are TRBV24-1 and TRBJ2-2, with 14 bases that match TRBD2. This CDR3 is 16 amino acids long. Germline V gene lookup returns CDR1 KGHDR and CDR2 SFDVKD. The ends lost 7 bases at V and 9 bases at J; junction bases unmatched: 9.

V usage is TRBV27 and J usage is TRBJ1-1; a weak D match, TRBD1 (5 bases). Germline CDR1 reads MNHEY; CDR2 reads SMNVEV (reference sequence). V was shortened by 1 base and J by 4 bases, with 10 bases between the two germline ends. This CDR3 spans 14 amino acids. The CDR3 is CASSLWGLGTEAFF. CDR3 DNA: TGTGCCAGCAGTTTATGGGGCCTCGGCACTGAAGCTTTCTTT.

The V and J genes are TRBV6-5 and TRBJ2-7; D perhaps matches TRBD2 (6 bases). The CDR3 is 13 residues long. CDR1 is MNHEY, CDR2 SVGAGI, per germline. V was shortened by 11 bases and J by 0 bases, with 14 bases between the two germline ends. CDR3 sequence (DNA): TGTGCCGGCCTAGCTAGCGCCTCCTACGAGCAGTACTTC. Its translation: CAGLASASYEQYF.

This sequence joins TRBV12-5 and TRBJ2-3; TRBD2 agrees at 7 bases. The CDR3 is 16 amino acids. Germline loops: CDR1 LGHNT, CDR2 FRNRAP. Losses at the gene ends were 0 bases for V and 4 bases for J; bases not matched to a gene: 7. CDR3 nucleotides: TGTGCTAGTGGTTTGGTACCTGGCGGGAGTGCAGATACGCAGTATTTT. Protein: CASGLVPGGSADTQYF.

The rearrangement links TRBV5-1 to TRBJ1-1; D gene unclear. The CDR3 has 13 amino acids. The V gene lost 0 bases and the J gene lost 4 bases, with 7 bases spanning the gap. Germline loops: CDR1 SGHRS, CDR2 YFSETQ. The CDR3, as DNA: TGCGCCAGCAGCTTGGACGAGGGCACTGAAGCTTTCTTT. Protein: CASSLDEGTEAFF. The whole variable domain, filled in from reference TRBV5-1 and TRBJ1-1, reads KAGVTQTPRYLIKTRGQQVTLSCSPISGHRSVSWYQQTPGQGLQFLFEYFSETQRNKGNFPGRFSGRQFSNSRSEMNVSTLELGDSALYLCASSLDEGTEAFFGQGTRLTVV.